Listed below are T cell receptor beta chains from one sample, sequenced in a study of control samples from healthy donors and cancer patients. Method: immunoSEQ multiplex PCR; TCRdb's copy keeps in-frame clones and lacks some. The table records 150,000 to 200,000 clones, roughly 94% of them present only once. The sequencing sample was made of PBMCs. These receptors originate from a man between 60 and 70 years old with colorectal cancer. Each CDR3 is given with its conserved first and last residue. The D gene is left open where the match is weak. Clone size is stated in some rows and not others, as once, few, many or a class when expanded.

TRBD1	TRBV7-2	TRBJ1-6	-	TGTGCCAGCAGCTCAGGACAGGCTAGGAATTCACCCCTCCACTTT	CASSSGQARNSPLHF
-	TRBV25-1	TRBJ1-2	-	TGTGCCAGCAGTGGTTTTAGGAACTATGGCTACACCTTC	CASSGFRNYGYTF
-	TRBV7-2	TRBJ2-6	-	TGTGCCAGCAGCAGCCGGACAGCAACTGGGGCCAACGTCCTGACTTTC	CASSSRTATGANVLTF
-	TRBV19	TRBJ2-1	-	TGTGCCAGTAGTAATCGACAGGCAAGCTCCTACAATGAGCAGTTCTTC	CASSNRQASSYNEQFF
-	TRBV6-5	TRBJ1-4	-	TGTGCCAGCAGTTACTCGGGGGCGCGAGATGAAAAACTGTTTTTT	CASSYSGARDEKLFF
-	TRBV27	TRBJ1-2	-	TGTGCCAGCGGAAACTCCGGGGTAGCCAACTATGGCTACACCTTC	CASGNSGVANYGYTF
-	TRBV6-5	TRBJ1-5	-	TGTGCCAGCAGTTACTCAGGGGCCTTTGGGGAGCCCCAGCATTTT	CASSYSGAFGEPQHF
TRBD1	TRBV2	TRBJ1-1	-	TGTGCCAGCAGTGGCAGGGGGCTGAACACTGAAGCTTTCTTT	CASSGRGLNTEAFF
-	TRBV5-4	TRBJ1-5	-	TGTGCCAGCAGCAGGGATAGCAATCAGCCCCAGCATTTT	CASSRDSNQPQHF
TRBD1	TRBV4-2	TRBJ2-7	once	TGTGCCAGCAGCCAAGATCAAGAGCCCGGGACAGCCGACTTC	CASSQDQEPGTADF
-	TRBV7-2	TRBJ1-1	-	TGTGCCAGCAGCCCCTACCCCCCGGTAGCTTTCTTT	CASSPYPPVAFF
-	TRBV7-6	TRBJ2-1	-	TGTGCCAGCAGCTTAGGGAATAGTAGGGGGAATGAGCAGTTCTTC	CASSLGNSRGNEQFF
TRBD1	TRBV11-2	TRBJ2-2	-	TGTGCCAGCAGCTCGGGCTCGGGACAGGGGACCACCGGGGAGCTGTTTTTT	CASSSGSGQGTTGELFF
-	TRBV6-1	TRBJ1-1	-	TGTGCCAGCAGTGATCCGGGGGCCACTGAAGCTTTCTTT	CASSDPGATEAFF
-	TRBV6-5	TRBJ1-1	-	TGTGCCAGCAGATACTTTACAGAGGAGAACACTGAAGCTTTCTTT	CASRYFTEENTEAFF
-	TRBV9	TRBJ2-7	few	TGTGCCAGCAGCGTAGATAACAGGGTCGAGCAGTACTTC	CASSVDNRVEQYF
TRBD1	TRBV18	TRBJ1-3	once	TGTGCCAGCTCACCGACCGGGACAGATGGAAACACCATATATTTT	CASSPTGTDGNTIYF
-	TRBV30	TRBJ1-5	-	TGTGCCTGGAGTGTATTGAACGGGAATCAGCCCCAGCATTTT	CAWSVLNGNQPQHF
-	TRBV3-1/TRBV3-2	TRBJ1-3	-	TGCGCCAGCAGCACGGGTGCTAACTCTGGAAACACCATATATTTT	CASSTGANSGNTIYF
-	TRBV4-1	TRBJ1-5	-	TGCGCCAGCAGCCCTGGGGGTCGTATCGGGGGGCAGGGAGGCAATCAGCCCCAGCATTTT	CASSPGGRIGGQGGNQPQHF
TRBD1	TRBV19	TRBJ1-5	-	TGTGCCAGTAGTTTCCGGACAGGGATTTCTCAGCCCCAGCATTTT	CASSFRTGISQPQHF
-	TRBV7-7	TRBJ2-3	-	TGTGCCAGCAGCTTAAGGGGGGCGGGGCGAGACACAGATACGCAGTATTTT	CASSLRGAGRDTDTQYF
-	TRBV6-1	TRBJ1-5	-	TGTGCCAGCAGTGAAGCGGACTTCGGTAATCAGCCCCAGCATTTT	CASSEADFGNQPQHF
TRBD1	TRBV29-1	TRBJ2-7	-	TGCAGCGTCTTGGACAGGGGGCCCTCCTACGAGCAGTACTTC	CSVLDRGPSYEQYF
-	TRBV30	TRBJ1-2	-	TGTGCCTGGAGACTGACAGGCGGAGTTTATGGCTACACCTTC	CAWRLTGGVYGYTF
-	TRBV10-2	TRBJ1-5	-	TGCGCCAGCAGTGTAACGGCGATAGGGCAGCCCCAGCATTTT	CASSVTAIGQPQHF
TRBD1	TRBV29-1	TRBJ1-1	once	TGCAGCGTTGAAACAGGGGGAACTGAAGCTTTCTTT	CSVETGGTEAFF
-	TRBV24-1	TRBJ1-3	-	TGTGCCACTTCCTCCCACCTCTCTGGAAACACCATATATTTT	CATSSHLSGNTIYF
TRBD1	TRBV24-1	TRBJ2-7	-	TGTGCCACCAGTGAGCGGGACAGGGGAGGCGAGCAGTACTTC	CATSERDRGGEQYF
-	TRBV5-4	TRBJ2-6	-	TGTGCCAGCAGCTTGGACTCTGGGGCCAACGTCCTGACTTTC	CASSLDSGANVLTF
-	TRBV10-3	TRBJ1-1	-	TGTGCCATCAGTGAAAGGCAGGGGAACACTGAAGCTTTCTTT	CAISERQGNTEAFF
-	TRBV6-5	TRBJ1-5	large	TGTGCCAGCAGTTTACCAGCTAATAGCAATCAGCCCCAGCATTTT	CASSLPANSNQPQHF
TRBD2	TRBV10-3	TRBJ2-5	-	TGTGCCATCAGTGAGCGGGAGGGCCGTAAAGAGACCCAGTACTTC	CAISEREGRKETQYF
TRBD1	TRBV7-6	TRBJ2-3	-	TGTGCCAGCAGCAGGGACAGGGGGCTGACAGATACGCAGTATTTT	CASSRDRGLTDTQYF
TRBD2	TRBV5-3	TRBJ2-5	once	TGTGCCAGACGCTTGGCACGGGCGGGGGGGCCGGGACTAGGGCCCCGAAAAGAGACCCAGTACTTC	CARRLARAGGPGLGPRKETQYF
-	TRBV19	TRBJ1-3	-	TGTGCCACCTCAAACGATGGGGGACCTGGAAACACCATATATTTT	CATSNDGGPGNTIYF
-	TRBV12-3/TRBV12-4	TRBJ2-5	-	TGTGCCAGCAGAAAAGGAGAGACCCAGTACTTC	CASRKGETQYF
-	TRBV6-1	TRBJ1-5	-	TGTGCCAGCAGTGAACCGCTACCAGGGAGGCAGCCCCAGCATTTT	CASSEPLPGRQPQHF
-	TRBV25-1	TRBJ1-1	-	TGTGCCAGCAGAAACAGGGTTGACACTGAAGCTTTCTTT	CASRNRVDTEAFF
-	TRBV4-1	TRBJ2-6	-	TGCGCCAGCAGCCAAGTCACAGGCTCTGGGGCCAACGTCCTGACTTTC	CASSQVTGSGANVLTF
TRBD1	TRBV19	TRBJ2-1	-	TGTGCCAGTTCGGACAGGGGGCTTGGTGAGCAGTTCTTC	CASSDRGLGEQFF
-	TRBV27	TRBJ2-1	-	TGTGCCAGCGGGACGGAGGTCCCGGGGCAGTTCTTC	CASGTEVPGQFF
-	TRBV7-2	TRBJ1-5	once	TGTGCCAGCAGCTTTTCTGCCCAGCCTGGACAGCCCCAGCATTTT	CASSFSAQPGQPQHF
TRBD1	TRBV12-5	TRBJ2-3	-	TGTGCTAGTGGTGGGACAGGGAGTAGCACAGATACGCAGTATTTT	CASGGTGSSTDTQYF
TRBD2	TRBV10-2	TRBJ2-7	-	TGCGCCAGCAGCGCCAAGGCCGGACTAGCGGGGGGACTGAGTATCCCCCTTCTCTACGAGCAGTACTTC	CASSAKAGLAGGLSIPLLYEQYF
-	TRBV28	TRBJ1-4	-	TGTGCCAGCAGGGTTGGGGGGACTGAAAAACTGTTTTTT	CASRVGGTEKLFF
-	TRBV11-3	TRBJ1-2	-	TGTGCCAGCAGCTTAGATCAGGGCAGGACTAACTATGGCTACACCTTC	CASSLDQGRTNYGYTF
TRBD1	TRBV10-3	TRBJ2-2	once	TGTGCCATCAGTATAGCTACCGGACAGGATAACACCGGGGAGCTGTTTTTT	CAISIATGQDNTGELFF
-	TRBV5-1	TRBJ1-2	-	TGCGCCAGCAGCTCGGGAGGTGGCTACACCTTC	CASSSGGGYTF
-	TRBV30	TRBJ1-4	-	TGTGCCCGAAGAGCTAATGAAAAACTGTTTTTT	CARRANEKLFF
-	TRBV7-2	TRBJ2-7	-	TGTGCCAGCAGCTTAGGACCTCCTTATGGGGAGCAGTACTTC	CASSLGPPYGEQYF
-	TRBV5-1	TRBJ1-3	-	TGCGCCAGCAGCTTGCAAGGGGACTCTGGAAACACCATATATTTT	CASSLQGDSGNTIYF
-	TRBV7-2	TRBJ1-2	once	TGTGCCAGCAGCTCCTACAGGGTTCGGACTTATGGCTACACCTTC	CASSSYRVRTYGYTF
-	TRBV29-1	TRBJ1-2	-	TGCAGCGTTGAATGGGCAGGGAAAGGGTATGGCTACACCTTC	CSVEWAGKGYGYTF
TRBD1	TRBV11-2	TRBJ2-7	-	TGTGCCAGCATTGGCCCCGTAGGGACAGGACAATACGAGCAGTACTTC	CASIGPVGTGQYEQYF
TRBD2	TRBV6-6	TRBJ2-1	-	TGTGCCAGCAGTTACCTTACTAGCGGCGACTACAATGAGCAGTTCTTC	CASSYLTSGDYNEQFF